This T cell receptor (beta chain) was profiled in a study of siplizumab effects on memory and regulatory T cells. General study points: Versus more than 25% in controls, the mappable alloreactive CD4+ clones averaged approximately 69% Treg-derived with siplizumab. The alloresponse seemed to draw substantially on naive T cells, which appeared more diverse than memory cells.

Worth noting for this clone: Its specificity is not known.

CDR1 SGHNT and CDR2 YYREEE come from the germline V gene (reference sequence). The V and J ends lost 1 base and 3 bases respectively, with 17 bases between them. The CDR3 sequence is 16 residues long. Assayed TCR templates numbered about 90,000 for each sample. The data were produced by immunoSEQ multiplex PCR, yet TCRdb's version contains in-frame clones alone and is incomplete. Among about 87,000 clones, 94% were seen once, and the ten largest hold 0.3%. The sequence was obtained from a human donor in good health. The sample taken for sequencing was non-Treg CD4+ T cells sorted from blood. V is TRBV5-4 and J is TRBJ2-7, with D perhaps matching TRBD1 (6 bases). CDR3 DNA sequence: TGTGCCAGCAGCTTGTATCCTACAGGGTCGGGCTACGAGCAGTACTTC. This gives the protein CASSLYPTGSGYEQYF. Filled out from reference TRBV5-4 and TRBJ2-7, the complete variable domain reads ETGVTQSPTHLIKTRGQQVTLRCSSQSGHNTVSWYQQALGQGPQFIFQYYREEENGRGNFPPRFSGLQFPNYSSELNVNALELDDSALYLCASSLYPTGSGYEQYFGPGTRLTVT.